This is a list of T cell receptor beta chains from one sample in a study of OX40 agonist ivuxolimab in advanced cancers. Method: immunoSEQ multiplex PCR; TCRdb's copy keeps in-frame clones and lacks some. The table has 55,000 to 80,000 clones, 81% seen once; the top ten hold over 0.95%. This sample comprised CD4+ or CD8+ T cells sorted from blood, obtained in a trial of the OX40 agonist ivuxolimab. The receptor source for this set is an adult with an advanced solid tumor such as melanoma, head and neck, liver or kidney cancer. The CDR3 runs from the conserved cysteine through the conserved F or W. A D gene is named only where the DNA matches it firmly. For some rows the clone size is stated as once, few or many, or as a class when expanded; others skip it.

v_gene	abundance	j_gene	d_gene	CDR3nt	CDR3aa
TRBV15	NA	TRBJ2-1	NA	TGTGCCACCTCGAAGGGAGACCGGGGCAATGAGCAGTTCTTC	CATSKGDRGNEQFF
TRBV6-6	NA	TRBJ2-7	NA	TGTGCCAGCGGCGCCGGGAGCTCCTACGAGCAGTACTTC	CASGAGSSYEQYF
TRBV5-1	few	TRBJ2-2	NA	TGCGCCAGCAGCTTGTCCACAGCGAACACCGGGGAGCTGTTTTTT	CASSLSTANTGELFF
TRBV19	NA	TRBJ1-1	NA	TGTGCCAGTAGGGACCGGGGGAACACTGAAGCTTTCTTT	CASRDRGNTEAFF
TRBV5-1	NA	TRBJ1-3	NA	TGCGCCAGCAGCTTGAGGTCAACATTGCGGGACTCTGGAAACACCATATATTTT	CASSLRSTLRDSGNTIYF
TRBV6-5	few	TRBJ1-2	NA	TGTGCCAGCAGTTACTCGAGGGGATATGGCTACACCTTC	CASSYSRGYGYTF
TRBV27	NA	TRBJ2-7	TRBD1	TGTGCCAGCAGTTCCGGGACAGGGCAACACTTC	CASSSGTGQHF
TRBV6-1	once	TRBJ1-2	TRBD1	TGTGCCAGCAGAGGGTCCGTGACAGGGTATGACTACACCTTC	CASRGSVTGYDYTF
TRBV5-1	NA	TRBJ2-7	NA	TGCGCCAGCAGCTTGGGGTGGGGCCTCAATCCTCCATCCGAGCAGTACTTC	CASSLGWGLNPPSEQYF
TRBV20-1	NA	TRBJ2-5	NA	TGCAGTGCTAAGGTGGAAGAGACCCAGTACTTC	CSAKVEETQYF
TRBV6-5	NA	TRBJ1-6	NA	TGTGCCAGCAGACTTCAGGGTGGTAATTCACCCCTCCACTTT	CASRLQGGNSPLHF
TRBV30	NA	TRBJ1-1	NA	TGTGCCCGAGGTCGACAGGACGCGAACACTGAAGCTTTCTTT	CARGRQDANTEAFF
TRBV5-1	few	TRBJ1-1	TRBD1	TGCGCCAGCAGCAACGGACAGGGGGGGACTGAAGCTTTCTTT	CASSNGQGGTEAFF
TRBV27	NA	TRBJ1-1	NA	TGTGCCAGCAGTTTACAGGACAGGAACACTGAAGCTTTCTTT	CASSLQDRNTEAFF
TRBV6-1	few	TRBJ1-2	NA	TGTGCCAGCACCAATCCTAACTATGGCTACACCTTC	CASTNPNYGYTF
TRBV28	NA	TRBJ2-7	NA	TGTGCCAGCAGTCTAGGAGGGGGTGGAAGCTACGAGCAGTACTTC	CASSLGGGGSYEQYF
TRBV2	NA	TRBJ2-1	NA	TGTGCCAGCAGTGAAGCGAGGACAGCAAACAATGAGCAGTTCTTC	CASSEARTANNEQFF
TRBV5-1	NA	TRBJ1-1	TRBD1	TGCGCCAGCAGCATGGGAAGACAGGGCTCAGGCACTGAAGCTTTCTTT	CASSMGRQGSGTEAFF
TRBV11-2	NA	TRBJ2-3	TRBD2	TGTGCCTGTCTCAGGGCGGGGGGACCGGATACGCAGTATTTT	CACLRAGGPDTQYF
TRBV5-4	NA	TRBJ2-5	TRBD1	TGTGCCAGCAGCCCGAGGACAGGGAGAGAGGAAGAGACCCAGTACTTC	CASSPRTGREEETQYF
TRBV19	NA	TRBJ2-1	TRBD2	TGTGCCAGTAGCTCATACGCGGGGGGGCGGAATGAGCAGTTCTTC	CASSSYAGGRNEQFF
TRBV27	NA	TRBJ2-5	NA	TGTGCCAGCAGTCAACCGGGACAAGGATTGGAGACCCAGTACTTC	CASSQPGQGLETQYF
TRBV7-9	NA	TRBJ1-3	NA	TGTGCCATCCGAACAGGGTCCTCTGGAAACACCATATATTTT	CAIRTGSSGNTIYF
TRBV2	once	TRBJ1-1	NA	TGTGCCAGCAGTGAACGGCGGCAGATGAACACTGAAGCTTTCTTT	CASSERRQMNTEAFF
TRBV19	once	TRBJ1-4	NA	TGTGCCAGTAGTATACCCCGGGCGACAGCAACTAATGAAAAACTGTTTTTT	CASSIPRATATNEKLFF
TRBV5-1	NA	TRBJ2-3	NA	TGCGCCAGCGGCGCGGGAGATACGCAGTATTTT	CASGAGDTQYF
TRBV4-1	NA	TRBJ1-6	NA	TGCGCCAGCAGCCAAGACGACAGCAATTCACCCCTCCACTTT	CASSQDDSNSPLHF
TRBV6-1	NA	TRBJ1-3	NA	TGTGCCAGCAGTGAACCGGGAACCTCTGGAAACACCATATATTTT	CASSEPGTSGNTIYF
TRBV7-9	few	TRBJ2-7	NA	TGTGCCAGCAGACCCCCGACAGGTCCCTACGAGCAGTACTTC	CASRPPTGPYEQYF
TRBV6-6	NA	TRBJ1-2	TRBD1	TGTGCCAGCAGTTACCAGCAGGGGGCTAACTATGGCTACACCTTC	CASSYQQGANYGYTF
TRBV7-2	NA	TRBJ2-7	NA	TGTGCCAGCAGATTCAACTGGAATTCCTACGAGCAGTACTTC	CASRFNWNSYEQYF
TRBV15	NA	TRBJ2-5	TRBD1	TGTGCCACCAGCAGCAGGTCCGGGACAGGGACGGAGACCCAGTACTTC	CATSSRSGTGTETQYF
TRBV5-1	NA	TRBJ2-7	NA	TGCGCCAGCCCCTTGACGGGAATCTACGGGCAGTACTTC	CASPLTGIYGQYF
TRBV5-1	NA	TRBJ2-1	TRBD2	TGCGCCAGCAGCTCAGGACTAGCGGGGCCCCATTCGTATGAGCAGTTCTTC	CASSSGLAGPHSYEQFF
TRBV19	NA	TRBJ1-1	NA	TGTGCCAGTAGTATGAGCAGCAGGGGCACTGAAGCTTTCTTT	CASSMSSRGTEAFF
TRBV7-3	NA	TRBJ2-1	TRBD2	TGTGCCAGCACCCTAGGCGGGGGTAAGGGTGAGCAGTTCTTC	CASTLGGGKGEQFF
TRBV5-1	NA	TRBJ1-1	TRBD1	TGCGCCAGCACCCCAGGGGGCGCTGGGAACACTGAAGCTTTCTTT	CASTPGGAGNTEAFF
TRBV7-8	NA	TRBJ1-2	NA	TGTGCCAGCGAGGCCGGGGGGCGTGGTGGCTACACCTTC	CASEAGGRGGYTF
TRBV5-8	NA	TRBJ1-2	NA	TGTGCCAGCAGCTTGGACAGGAATAACTATGGCTACACCTTC	CASSLDRNNYGYTF
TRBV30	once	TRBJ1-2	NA	TGTGCCTGGAACCAGGGCGGGTTAGCTAACTATGGCTACACCTTC	CAWNQGGLANYGYTF
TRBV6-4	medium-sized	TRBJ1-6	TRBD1	TGTGCCAGCAGCACCGGGACAGGCGTGGGGCCCCTCCACTTT	CASSTGTGVGPLHF
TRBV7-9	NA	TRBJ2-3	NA	TGTGCCAGCAGCCCAAGGGACTTCACAGATACGCAGTATTTT	CASSPRDFTDTQYF
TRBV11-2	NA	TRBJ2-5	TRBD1	TGTGCCAGCAGCTTCGGGACAGGCCAAGAGACCCAGTACTTC	CASSFGTGQETQYF
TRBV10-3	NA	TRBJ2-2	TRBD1	TGTGCCATCAGTGCGACGATGGGACAGGGGCCCGGGGAGCTGTTTTTT	CAISATMGQGPGELFF